This entry concerns a single TCR beta chain. V was clipped by 3 bases and J by 3 bases; unmatched bases: 14. CDR3 length: 17 amino acids. Germline V CDR1 and CDR2: DFQATT, SNEGSKA (reference sequence). This specimen belongs to a study of blood T cell repertoires in COVID-19. TCRdb's table, derived via immunoSEQ multiplex PCR, lists solely in-frame clones and lacks some. The profile shows some 200,000 clones, around 80% of them singletons. The receptor was derived from a woman in her thirties with COVID-19, enrolled during active disease. The sample taken for sequencing was peripheral blood. The rearrangement uses TRBV20-1 and TRBJ2-3, with 8 bases that match TRBD2. In nucleotides, the CDR3 is TGCAGTGCTAGTCGATGGGGGTCGGGAGGGGGTACAGATACGCAGTATTTT. Amino acids: CSASRWGSGGGTDTQYF.